The table lists the clone carrying this T cell receptor (beta chain) with a few counts. The sample has other DNA sequences that encode this CDR3 too. CDR3 length equals 13 residues. V lost 4 bases and J lost 1, with 9 bases in between. Germline CDR1 is SGHRS and CDR2 is YFSETQ. The data were taken from a study of blood T cell repertoires in COVID-19. Before they entered the study, exposed participants had met a COVID-19 case within 2 weeks. Sequencing used immunoSEQ multiplex PCR; TCRdb keeps in-frame clones, though not all of them. The sample lists over 200,000 clones; around 88% were seen once. This chain connects TRBV5-1 to TRBJ2-7, with a weak D call TRBD1 (6 bases). The sample taken for sequencing was PBMCs or T cells enriched from blood (not recorded which). This receptor was taken from a woman aged 25 to 39 who had been exposed to COVID-19. CDR3 amino acids: CASSLTGSYEQYF. The CDR3 DNA sequence: TGCGCCAGCAGCCTAACAGGGTCCTACGAGCAGTACTTC. The full variable domain, its missing parts supplied by reference TRBV5-1 and TRBJ2-7, is KAGVTQTPRYLIKTRGQQVTLSCSPISGHRSVSWYQQTPGQGLQFLFEYFSETQRNKGNFPGRFSGRQFSNSRSEMNVSTLELGDSALYLCASSLTGSYEQYFGPGTRLTVT.